This entry lists 26 T cell receptor beta chains sequenced from one sample in a study of regulatory T cells in long-lasting Graves disease. CDR3 regions were amplified by Arm-PCR using iRepertoire HTBI primers to build TCR beta libraries. TCRdb redid the calling of the multiplex PCR reads with MiXCR, one entry per CDR3 protein. The sample lists hundreds of thousands of distinct CDR3 sequences, roughly 20% occurring once. As for time point: persistent/refractory GD, antithyroid drugs over 5 years with positive TRAb. There was RNA extracted from PBMCs, and the TCR library was made from it. Here the sequenced sample was peripheral blood mononuclear cells (PBMCs), taken when the disease was refractory, from a patient treated with antithyroid drugs. The receptor source for this set is a female donor with Graves disease.

Concerning this clonotype: A much larger clonotype is one base distant, so this may be a read error. The chain is built from TRBV5-1 and TRBJ2-7; D remains unclear. The germline V gene has CDR1 SGHRS and CDR2 YFSETQ. The CDR3 is 15 residues long. The CDR3 DNA is TGCGCCAGCAGCTTGGAGTTTCACGGTGGCTACGTGCAGTACTTC. This gives the protein CASSLEFHGGYVQYF.

This clonotype was detected once. This may arise from a read error, as a much more abundant clone is one base away. The rearrangement uses TRBV30 and TRBJ1-1; D is undetermined. The CDR3 is made up of 12 amino acids. V was cut by 4 bases and J by 7 bases, with 13 bases left in between. Germline V lookup: CDR1 GTSNPN, CDR2 SVGIG (reference sequence). The CDR3 DNA reads TGTGCCTGGACCCGGGCCGGGATTGAAGCTTTCTTT. This codes for CAWTRAGIEAFF.

CDR3 loop: CSGGLADTQYF. The DNA of the CDR3 is TGCAGCGGAGGTCTCGCAGATACGCAGTATTTT. V is TRBV29-1 and J is TRBJ2-3, with no clear D. Germline-derived CDR1 and CDR2 are SQVTM and ANQGSEA. V lost 7 bases to trimming and J lost 4 bases, with 9 bases between them. CDR3 size: 11 residues.

This clonotype was counted a few times. The rearrangement uses TRBV5-6 and TRBJ2-3; D is ambiguous. This CDR3 contains 13 residues. CDR1 is SGHDT, CDR2 YYEEEE, per germline. Deletions cut 4 bases from V and 3 bases from J, with 9 bases between. CDR3 sequence (DNA): TGTGCCAGCAGCCCCGACCTGACAGATACGCAGTATTTT. Protein: CASSPDLTDTQYF.

The sample holds many counts of this clonotype. This chain joins TRBV12-3 or TRBV12-4 and TRBJ1-1; 8 nucleotides match TRBD1. This CDR3 is 14 amino acids long. V gave up 7 bases and J gave up 1 base; unmatched junction bases: 5. The CDR3 DNA follows: TGTGCCAGCAAGGGAGGACAGGGGAACACTGAAGCTTTCTTT. Translating it yields CASKGGQGNTEAFF.

As concerns this clonotype: This may stem from a read error, because a much larger clone lies one nucleotide away. Because it lacks the conserved phenylalanine or tryptophan at the end, this CDR3 is likely a read error. V gene TRBV29-1 combines with J gene TRBJ1-1; TRBD1 is a possible D gene (5 bases). Germline V gives CDR1 SQVTM, CDR2 ANQGSEA. The CDR3 loop spans 12 amino acids. V was pared by 3 bases and J by 5 bases, with 10 bases between. CDR3 amino acids: CSVDRAKTEAFS. In nucleotides, the CDR3 is TGCAGCGTTGACAGGGCCAAAACTGAAGCTTTCTCT.

The chain uses TRBV3-1 and TRBJ2-2; D is ambiguous. The CDR3 has 12 amino acids. V was trimmed by 8 bases and J by 5 bases, leaving 9 bases between them. Germline loops: CDR1 LGHDT, CDR2 YNNKEL (reference sequence). CDR3 DNA: TGTGCCAGCGTACCACAGACCGGGGAGCTGTTTTTT. Encoded protein: CASVPQTGELFF.

In its sample, this clonotype was seen a few times. V usage is TRBV12-5 and J usage is TRBJ2-7, with 8 bases that match TRBD2. The CDR3 runs 17 residues. Germline V CDR1 and CDR2: LGHNT, FRNRAP. J lost 7 bases, V lost 0 bases, and 14 bases had no gene match. Here the CDR3 DNA reads TGTGCTAGTGGTTTGGTATTTTACGGGAGGGCCGAGGGGGAGCAGTACTTC. This codes for CASGLVFYGRAEGEQYF.

The chain combines TRBV6-1 with TRBJ2-7, with D perhaps matching TRBD2 (5 bases). Trimming took off 6 bases at V and 3 bases at J, with 15 bases between the two ends. Germline V CDR1 and CDR2: MNHNS, SASEGT. The CDR3 spans 14 residues. The DNA of the CDR3 is TGTGCCAGCAGACAAAGGAGACGGGACTACGAGCAGTACTTC. Its protein product is CASRQRRRDYEQYF.

This clonotype was counted a single time. With a much larger clone just one base away, this may be a read error. In this CDR3 the conserved last residue, phenylalanine or tryptophan, is missing, so a read error is likely. This sequence joins TRBV6-5 and TRBJ2-5; D may be TRBD2 (7 bases). The germline CDR1 and CDR2 sequences are MNHEY and SVGAGI. Trimming cost V 0 bases and J 1 base, with 9 bases left between them. This CDR3 region has 15 residues. The chain's CDR3 is CASSYSGGGQETQYS. CDR3 nucleotides: TGTGCCAGCAGTTACTCAGGGGGGGGCCAAGAGACCCAGTACTCC.

This clonotype was observed many times. The gene calls are TRBV28 and TRBJ2-7, with 13 bases aligning to TRBD2. Germline CDR1 is MDHEN and CDR2 is SYDVKM. The CDR3 extends over 15 amino acids. Unmatched junction bases numbered 2, after V lost 2 bases and J lost 4 bases. The CDR3 reads CASSLGTSGVYEQYF. CDR3 DNA sequence: TGTGCCAGCAGTTTAGGGACTAGCGGGGTTTACGAGCAGTACTTC. Filled out from reference TRBV28 and TRBJ2-7, the complete variable domain reads DVKVTQSSRYLVKRTGEKVFLECVQDMDHENMFWYRQDPGLGLRLIYFSYDVKMKEKGDIPEGYSVSREKKERFSLILESASTNQTSMYLCASSLGTSGVYEQYFGPGTRLTVT.

The table lists this clonotype with a few counts. This rearrangement joins TRBV5-4 to TRBJ2-7; TRBD1 is a possible D gene (6 bases). Trimming removed 3 bases from V and 5 bases from J, with 12 bases in between. This CDR3 is built from 13 residues. Germline V lookup: CDR1 SGHNT, CDR2 YYREEE (reference sequence). The DNA of the CDR3 is TGTGCCAGCAGCTCCACAGGGAGCCACGAGCAGTACTTC. This encodes CASSSTGSHEQYF.

V usage is TRBV10-3 and J usage is TRBJ2-3, with D possibly matching TRBD1 (6 bases). V was clipped by 3 bases and J by 2 bases, with 12 bases between them. CDR1 and CDR2 (germline): ENHRY, SYGVKD. CDR3 size: 15 residues. In DNA, the CDR3 is TGTGCCATCAGTGACCTCAGGGGCCCCACAGATACGCAGTATTTT. Amino acid sequence: CAISDLRGPTDTQYF.

This clonotype was counted ten times or more. The chain links TRBV12-3 or TRBV12-4 to TRBJ2-7, with D possibly matching TRBD2 (6 bases). Deletions cut 5 bases from V and 0 bases from J, with 14 bases between. The length of the CDR3 is 15 residues. Here the CDR3 DNA reads TGTGCCAGCAGTACGGGACTCCTGAGCTCCTACGAGCAGTACTTC. The encoded protein is CASSTGLLSSYEQYF.

In this sample, this clonotype turned up a few times. This chain connects TRBV13 to TRBJ1-1; D is unclear. V was shortened by 4 bases and J by 11 bases, with 14 bases between the two germline ends. In germline, CDR1 is PRHDT, CDR2 FYEKMQ (reference sequence). CDR3 size: 12 residues. DNA of the CDR3: TGTGCCAGCAGCTGGGCGGGGTTGAGGGCTTTCTTT. Translated: CASSWAGLRAFF.

This clonotype was observed a few times. The V gene is TRBV29-1, the J gene TRBJ2-7; D not certain. CDR1 and CDR2 from the germline V gene are SQVTM and ANQGSEA. The CDR3 extends over 12 amino acids. V gave up 5 bases and J gave up 2 bases, with 10 bases separating them. The chain's CDR3 is CSVQFPPYEQYF. For the CDR3, the DNA is TGCAGCGTTCAGTTCCCCCCCTACGAGCAGTACTTC.

This chain joins TRBV3-1 and TRBJ2-5; no clear D gene. Germline V gene sequence: CDR1 LGHDT, CDR2 YNNKEL (reference sequence). The length of the CDR3 is 15 residues. V was cut by 5 bases and J by 5 bases, with 18 bases left in between. CDR3 in amino acids: CASSSRVPGVETQYF. In DNA, the CDR3 is TGTGCCAGCAGCTCCCGGGTGCCTGGGGTGGAGACCCAGTACTTC.

The chain has TRBV7-9 and TRBJ1-6; 9 bases agree with TRBD1. V gave up 5 bases and J gave up 9 bases; unmatched junction bases: 11. Germline CDR1 reads SEHNR; CDR2 reads FQNEAQ (reference sequence). This CDR3 contains 16 residues. The DNA for the CDR3 is TGTGCCAGCAGCCAAGCGGGACAGGGTGTACTTTCACCCCTCCACTTT. Protein: CASSQAGQGVLSPLHF. Looking up the rest from reference TRBV7-9 and TRBJ1-6 gives the full variable domain: DTGVSQNPRHKITKRGQNVTFRCDPISEHNRLYWYRQTLGQGPEFLTYFQNEAQLEKSRLLSDRFSAERPKGSFSTLEIQRTEQGDSAMYLCASSQAGQGVLSPLHFGNGTRLTVT.

This clonotype was seen at least ten times. J is TRBJ2-7 and V is TRBV6-1; 11 bases match TRBD1. The CDR3 loop spans 15 amino acids. V lost 2 bases, J lost 5 bases, and 5 bases stayed unmatched. CDR1 is MNHNS, CDR2 SASEGT, per germline. The CDR3 DNA reads TGTGCCAGCAGTGAACAGCCGGGACAGGGGGACGAGCAGTACTTC. Translating it yields CASSEQPGQGDEQYF.

With regard to this clonotype: It differs at one base from a far larger clone, so likely a read error. The gene calls are TRBV6-9 and TRBJ1-2; 10 bases are a match to TRBD1. CDR3 length equals 15 residues. Per germline, CDR1 MNHGY and CDR2 SVAAGI. CDR3 nucleotides: TGTGCCAGCAGTTACCCCGGGACAGGGGACTATGGCCACACCTTC. Translated, it gives CASSYPGTGDYGHTF.

This clonotype occurred many times. The chain uses TRBV28 and TRBJ2-5; no clear D gene. Trimming removed 4 bases from V and 3 bases from J, with 12 bases in between. CDR1 is MDHEN and CDR2 is SYDVKM in the germline V gene. The CDR3 spans 14 residues. As DNA, the CDR3 is TGTGCCAGCAGTTACGGCTGGAAGGAAGAGACCCAGTACTTC. It translates to CASSYGWKEETQYF.

About this clonotype itself: The germline gene is not matched at one end of the junction; a read error may be the cause. This chain connects TRBV3-1 to TRBJ1-1; D gene ambiguous. Germline CDR1 reads LGHDT; CDR2 reads YNNKEL (reference sequence). The CDR3 sequence is 13 residues long. CDR3 residues: CVSSQAGGTEAFF. The CDR3 bases are TGTGTCAGCAGCCAAGCTGGAGGTACTGAAGCTTTCTTT.

This clonotype was observed a handful of times. The chain is built from TRBV30 and TRBJ2-7; D is perhaps TRBD1 (5 bases). The V gene's germline CDR1 is GTSNPN and CDR2 SVGIG (reference sequence). V lost 4 bases, J lost 0 bases, and 13 bases lay in between. This CDR3 has 14 amino acids. The CDR3 nucleotides read TGTGCCTGGACCGTAAAGGACAACTCCTACGAGCAGTACTTC. Protein sequence: CAWTVKDNSYEQYF.

This clonotype has at least ten counts. V gene TRBV28 combines with J gene TRBJ2-7; TRBD2 might be the D (5 bases). Germline CDR1 and CDR2: MDHEN and SYDVKM. The CDR3 is 14 amino acids. With 4 bases removed from V and 6 bases from J, the gap between germline ends came to 16 bases. Here the CDR3 reads CASSSDVERVEQYF. In DNA form, the CDR3 reads TGTGCCAGCAGTTCGGACGTGGAGAGGGTCGAGCAGTACTTC.

This clonotype was picked up many times. V is TRBV12-3 or TRBV12-4 and J is TRBJ1-2; D may be TRBD1 (6 bases). V lost 6 bases and J 4 bases, leaving 12 bases between the germline ends. CDR3 length: 13 amino acids. The CDR3, as DNA: TGTGCCAGCAGACCGACAGGCGCCTATGGCTACACCTTC. Amino acids: CASRPTGAYGYTF.

This clonotype was found a few times. CDR3: CASSWGTGDEQYF. The CDR3 coding sequence is TGTGCCAGCAGCTGGGGGACAGGGGACGAGCAGTACTTC. V gene TRBV27 combines with J gene TRBJ2-7; TRBD1 agrees at 10 bases. J was trimmed by 5 bases and V by 6 bases; bases with no gene match: 4. Germline CDR1 is MNHEY and CDR2 is SMNVEV (reference sequence). The CDR3 runs to 13 residues.